This TCR beta chain appears in the sequencing data of a study of T cell repertoires in cytomegalovirus infection. TCRdb re-derived calls from the reads in MiXCR, one entry per CDR3 protein. The sample gives about 360,000 distinct CDR3 sequences, approximately 18% of which show up once; under 9% is in the top ten. Comment on this clonotype: What it binds is not known.

Findings of the study overall: Cumulative public TCR beta family frequency identified carriers of CMV plus the relevant HLA. The ex vivo response showed dominance by HLA-C-restricted CMV-specific TCR beta clonotypes.

The TCR was taken from a human donor in good health (CMV status not recorded). Some clones in this sample may be carry-over from other donors' samples. The material sequenced was PBMCs.

As DNA, the CDR3 is TGTGCCAGCATCTCAAGACTAGCGGGGGGAATAGATACGCAGTATTTT. This gives the protein CASISRLAGGIDTQYF. The chain recombines TRBV12-3 or TRBV12-4 with TRBJ2-3, with TRBD2 matching 13 bases. The CDR3 is made up of 16 amino acids. J was trimmed by 5 bases and V by 7 bases; bases with no gene match: 9.